This note documents a single T cell receptor (beta chain) sequence. Its antigen remains unidentified. Base qualities are not recorded, but no much larger clone differs from it by a single base. This specimen comes from a study of cytotoxic CD8 clonotypes in ibrutinib-treated CLL (dated by TCRdb to the early 2020s). With regard to the full study: The cohort was composed of under 12 relapsed/refractory and around 15 treatment-naive patients; IGHV unmutated status was identified in roughly 17 patients. Responses were partial in about 25 patients and complete in 2; after median 68 months follow-up, some 14 stayed in remission and 12 progressed. Samples at response were collected after a median of 12 months of treatment, with a range of 6 to 36 months. On average, each sample had roughly 260,000 productive templates and 100,000 or so productive rearrangements. Of the roughly 86 people in the trial, around 25 had longitudinal samples available. Cryopreserved peripheral blood mononuclear cells were collected at three points: before therapy, at response, and at either sustained remission or disease progression. All remission and progressive disease samples were collected while patients were still receiving ibrutinib.

The goal of deep resolution MiSeq sequencing was a depth between 1 in 1 million and 1 in 200,000 T cells, and coverage averaged 10x per clonotype. The immunoSEQ hsTCRB Kit was used to generate the TCR beta libraries. Per the original workflow: Data were analyzed with ImmunoSEQ Data Assistant and ImmunoSEQ Analyzer, with V, D and J genes assigned per IMGT definitions. Clonality, which ranges from 0 to 1, was calculated by subtracting the normalized Shannon entropy of productive rearrangement frequencies from one. Only overrepresented clonotypes making up at least 0.05% of each patient's repertoire were included in the public clonotype analysis. Repertoires from about a dozen age-matched healthy donors in immuneACCESS were used as clonality controls. What TCRdb holds here is the immuneACCESS table cut down to in-frame rearrangements. Part of the clones is not present; checked against another copy, under half of the missing clones reflect an unresolved V gene, and the others are unexplained. That table furnishes V, J and clone size, whereas the DNA furnished D and trimming. This sample has about 160,000 clones in its table, and less than 85% of those were observed once. The ten largest clones add up to about 4.6% of the sample.

The CDR3 contains 14 residues, cysteine and phenylalanine counted. Only the CDR3 portion is preserved as DNA: 42 bases, with reading frame beginning at the first base. CDR1 and CDR2 are drawn from the germline V gene: WSHSY, SAAADI. The germline V and J ends show losses of 4 bases and 4 bases respectively, and no gene match explains 5 bases of the junction. What this sample's time point label stands for: around 25 months on ibrutinib. For TCR beta library preparation, about 2 micrograms of genomic DNA were extracted from the cryopreserved PBMCs. Longitudinal blood samples from CLL patients on ibrutinib monotherapy underwent high-throughput TCR beta sequencing. Patients were enrolled in a phase 2 open-label single-center ibrutinib monotherapy trial. The full study reports these points: Lymph node repertoires were not examined, and the timing of sampling was not matched between patients in sustained remission and those whose disease progressed. At baseline, clonality was higher than in age-matched healthy donors and showed a strong correlation with circulating CD8+ T-cell counts. Clonality increased at ibrutinib response, stayed stable in sustained remission, and fell back toward baseline at progression. Public clonotypes were rare and either contracted or stayed stable during treatment, and the rise in clonality at ibrutinib response reflected the expansion of private clonotypes.

This sequence was found in a human donor with chronic lymphocytic leukemia. Sequenced here: PBMCs, sampled after 24 months of ibrutinib treatment. The chain was built from TRBV10-2 and TRBJ2-7, with 9 junctional bases fitting TRBD2. The DNA sequence is TGCGCCAGCAGTGTGAGGACTAGCGCGTACGAGCAGTACTTC. Its protein is CASSVRTSAYEQYF.